The table lists the clone carrying this T cell receptor beta chain with a few counts. Its antigen is not known. The data originate from a study of T-cell memory formation after mild COVID-19. Across the whole study: Largely, the TCR clusters proved donor specific. Study results and limitations: Contracting CD4+ clones sat mainly in CM and EM; CD8+ in EMRA. Pre-infection memory contained some responding clones, which suggested that cross-reactive memory had joined.

Constant-segment primers served in 5'RACE that generated TCR alpha and TCR beta cDNA libraries bearing sample barcodes and UMIs. TCRdb reprocessed the 5' RACE reads with MiXCR, giving one entry per CDR3 protein. The sample includes roughly 310,000 distinct CDR3 sequences, roughly 15% of them seen just once. The material sequenced was PBMCs or a T cell subset sorted from them (not recorded which). The TCR sequence derives from a man between 18 and 29 years old who had mild COVID-19 (a few samples of this study predate the infection). Cell type and time point are not known.

The CDR3 DNA follows: TGTGCCAGTAGTATAGAGGGTGGATATGGCTACACCTTC. It is translated as CASSIEGGYGYTF. This chain links TRBV19 with TRBJ1-2, with unresolved D. The CDR3 spans 13 residues. The V and J ends lost 0 bases and 5 bases respectively, with 7 bases between them. CDR1 is LNHDA, CDR2 SQIVND, per germline (reference sequence).